The 8 T cell receptor beta chains below come from one sample, sequenced in a study of identical twins. TCRdb itself ran the 5' RACE reads through MiXCR, one entry per CDR3 protein. Here the sample spans hundreds of thousands of distinct CDR3 sequences, 5.5% to 8% being singletons. These sequences were also reported in another study, on yellow fever vaccine responses in identical twins.

Specimen: memory (CD45RO+) T cells sorted from blood. The source of these receptors is a woman under 30 in good health.

This clonotype showed up just a few times. The CDR3 DNA is TGTGCCAGCAGCACCTCTTTAACAGATACGCAGTATTTT. Protein sequence: CASSTSLTDTQYF. The chain links TRBV7-3 to TRBJ2-3; no clear D gene. The CDR3 is 13 residues long. The ends were cut back, 5 bases at V and 3 bases at J, with 9 bases in the middle. The germline V gene encodes CDR1 SGHTA and CDR2 FQGTGA. Using reference TRBV7-3 and TRBJ2-3 for the parts outside the CDR3, the full variable domain is GAGVSQTPSNKVTEKGKYVELRCDPISGHTALYWYRQSLGQGPEFLIYFQGTGAADDSGLPNDRFFAVRPEGSVSTLKIQRTERGDSAVYLCASSTSLTDTQYFGPGTRLTVL.

This clonotype appeared many times. The chain uses TRBV5-1 and TRBJ2-2; possibly TRBD1 or TRBD2 for D (5 bases each). This CDR3 contains 13 residues. Germline CDR1 and CDR2: SGHRS and YFSETQ. V dropped 4 bases and J dropped 6 bases, with 10 bases sitting between them. The chain's CDR3 is CASSDGGPGELFF. In DNA, the CDR3 is TGCGCCAGCAGCGATGGGGGTCCCGGGGAGCTGTTTTTT.

There are a few counts of this clonotype. This chain links TRBV19 with TRBJ2-2; 7 nucleotides align to TRBD1. CDR1 and CDR2 from the germline V gene are LNHDA and SQIVND (reference sequence). CDR3 size: 14 residues. J lost 2 bases, V lost 10 bases, and 7 bases had no gene match. CDR3 sequence: CATSGTVNTGELFF. CDR3 bases: TGTGCCACTTCCGGGACAGTTAACACCGGGGAGCTGTTTTTT.

This clonotype has ten or more counts. This chain connects TRBV3-1 to TRBJ2-1; 13 bases line up with TRBD2. The ends lost 4 bases at V and 5 bases at J; junction bases unmatched: 5. From germline, CDR1 is LGHDT and CDR2 YNNKEL (reference sequence). The CDR3 consists of 16 residues. CDR3 region: CASSPGTSGKNNEQFF. Written as DNA, the CDR3 is TGTGCCAGCAGCCCCGGGACTAGCGGGAAGAACAATGAGCAGTTCTTC.

This clonotype was seen ten or more times. The chain joins TRBV20-1 to TRBJ2-1; no clear D gene. The germline V and J ends were trimmed by 5 bases and 3 bases, with 14 bases remaining between them. This CDR3 is built from 14 residues. CDR1 is DFQATT, CDR2 SNEGSKA, per germline (reference sequence). CDR3: CSAPPGGDYNEQFF. The DNA for the CDR3 is TGCAGTGCTCCACCCGGTGGGGACTACAATGAGCAGTTCTTC.

This clonotype has at least ten counts. This sequence joins TRBV4-1 and TRBJ1-2, with TRBD1 as a possible D gene (6 bases). Germline lookup yields CDR1 MGHRA and CDR2 YSYEKL. The CDR3 runs to 15 residues. V lost 4 bases and J lost 0, with 12 bases in between. CDR3 coding DNA: TGCGCCAGCAGCCCCCAACAGGGACCTAACTATGGCTACACCTTC. It encodes CASSPQQGPNYGYTF.

The CDR3 sequence: CASSLMGQGSKNIQYF. CDR3 nucleotide sequence: TGTGCCAGCAGCTTAATGGGACAGGGGTCCAAAAACATTCAGTACTTC. The rearrangement joins TRBV13 to TRBJ2-4; 10 bases are a match to TRBD1. CDR1 PRHDT and CDR2 FYEKMQ come from the germline V gene (reference sequence). V was pared by 2 bases and J by 2 bases, with 3 bases of the junction left unmatched. The CDR3 length is 16 residues.

The chain couples TRBV6-5 to TRBJ2-1, with 8 bases identical to TRBD2. V lost 4 bases to trimming and J lost 0 bases; unmatched junction nucleotides: 8. Germline V CDR1 and CDR2: MNHEY, SVGAGI. The CDR3 has 17 residues. CDR3 bases: TGTGCCAGCAGTTTAGCGGGGACGACCAGCTCCTACAATGAGCAGTTCTTC. Its translation is CASSLAGTTSSYNEQFF.